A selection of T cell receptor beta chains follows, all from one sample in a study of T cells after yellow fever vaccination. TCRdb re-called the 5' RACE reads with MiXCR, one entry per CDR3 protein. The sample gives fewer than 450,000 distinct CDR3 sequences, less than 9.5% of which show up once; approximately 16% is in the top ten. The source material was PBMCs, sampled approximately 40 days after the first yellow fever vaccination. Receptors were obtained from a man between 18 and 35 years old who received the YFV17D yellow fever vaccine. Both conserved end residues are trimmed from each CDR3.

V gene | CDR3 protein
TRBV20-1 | SASHPDRGGETQY
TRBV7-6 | ASSLAGGHTGELF
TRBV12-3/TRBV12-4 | ANTLGGSTDTQY
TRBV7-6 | ASSFRTGNNSPLH
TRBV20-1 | SARESSYEQY
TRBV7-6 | ASSLEAGGMNTEAF
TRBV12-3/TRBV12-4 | ASRADKARRTGELF
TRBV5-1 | ASSFSGLGSYT
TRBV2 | ASSETGFTGELF
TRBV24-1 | ATSTWGGGTEAF
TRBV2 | ASSEARAGDTDTQY
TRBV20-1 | SARGQLSNQPQH
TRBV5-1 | ASSRWGAPSNTGELF
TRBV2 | ASNLGLEETQY
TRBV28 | ASSLVGAEETQY
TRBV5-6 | ASSLEAGTPYEQY
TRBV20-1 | SALSGGAKDTQY
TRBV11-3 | ASSFSGGAKEQF
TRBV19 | ASSIGLDATGELF
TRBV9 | ASSVAKAGGTGELF
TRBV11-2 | ASSSASGRGDTQY
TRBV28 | ASRGMAGNEKLF
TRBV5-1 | ASSLRQGTYEQY
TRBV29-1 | SVEVGHYTGELF
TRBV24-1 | ATRGENQPQH
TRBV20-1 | SARLASGGNNEQF
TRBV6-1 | ASSELAGDYNEQF